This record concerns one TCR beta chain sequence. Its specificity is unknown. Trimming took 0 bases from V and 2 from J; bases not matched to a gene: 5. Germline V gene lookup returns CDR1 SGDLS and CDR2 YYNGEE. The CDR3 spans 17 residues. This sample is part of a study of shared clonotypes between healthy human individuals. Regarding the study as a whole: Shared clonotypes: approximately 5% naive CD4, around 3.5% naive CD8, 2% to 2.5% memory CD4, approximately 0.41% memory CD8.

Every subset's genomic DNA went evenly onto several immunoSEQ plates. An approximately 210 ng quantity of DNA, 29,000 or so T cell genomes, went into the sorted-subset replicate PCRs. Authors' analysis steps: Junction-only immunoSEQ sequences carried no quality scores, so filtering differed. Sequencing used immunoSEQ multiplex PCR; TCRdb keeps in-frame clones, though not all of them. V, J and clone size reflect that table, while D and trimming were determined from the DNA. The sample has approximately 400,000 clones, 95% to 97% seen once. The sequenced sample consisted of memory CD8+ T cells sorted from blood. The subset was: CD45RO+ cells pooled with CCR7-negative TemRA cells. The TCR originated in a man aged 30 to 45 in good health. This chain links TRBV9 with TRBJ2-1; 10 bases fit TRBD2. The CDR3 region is CASSVGPTSGAYNEQFF. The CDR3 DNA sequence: TGTGCCAGCAGCGTAGGCCCCACTAGCGGGGCCTACAATGAGCAGTTCTTC.